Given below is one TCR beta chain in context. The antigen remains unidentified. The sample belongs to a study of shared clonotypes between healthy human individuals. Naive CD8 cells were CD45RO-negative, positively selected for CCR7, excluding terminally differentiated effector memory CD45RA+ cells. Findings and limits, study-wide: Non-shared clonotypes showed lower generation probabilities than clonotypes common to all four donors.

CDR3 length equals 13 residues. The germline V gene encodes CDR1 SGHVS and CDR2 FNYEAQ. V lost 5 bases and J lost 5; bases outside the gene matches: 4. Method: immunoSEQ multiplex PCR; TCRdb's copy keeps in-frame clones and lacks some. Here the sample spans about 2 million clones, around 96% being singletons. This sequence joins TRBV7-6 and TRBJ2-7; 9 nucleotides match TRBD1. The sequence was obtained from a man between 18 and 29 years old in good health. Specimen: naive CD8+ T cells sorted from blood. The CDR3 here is CASSRTGVHEQYF. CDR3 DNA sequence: TGTGCCAGCAGCAGGACAGGGGTCCACGAGCAGTACTTC.